This T cell receptor beta chain was sequenced during a study of technical replicates of blood from a few donors. The V gene end was trimmed by 3 bases and the J gene end by 6 bases; junction bases not matched to a gene: 5. CDR3 length: 15 residues. CDR1 is SGHTA and CDR2 is FQGTGA in the germline V gene. The assay was immunoSEQ multiplex PCR, and TCRdb's table has in-frame clones only and misses some. The sample lists 70,000 to 90,000 clones, roughly 94% occurring once. The clonotype originates from a human donor in good health. The specimen was T cells isolated from PBMCs. The chain uses TRBV7-3 and TRBJ2-1; 10 bases align to TRBD2. The CDR3: CASSFTPSGSNEQFF. The CDR3 coding sequence is TGTGCCAGCAGCTTTACGCCTAGCGGGAGCAATGAGCAGTTCTTC.